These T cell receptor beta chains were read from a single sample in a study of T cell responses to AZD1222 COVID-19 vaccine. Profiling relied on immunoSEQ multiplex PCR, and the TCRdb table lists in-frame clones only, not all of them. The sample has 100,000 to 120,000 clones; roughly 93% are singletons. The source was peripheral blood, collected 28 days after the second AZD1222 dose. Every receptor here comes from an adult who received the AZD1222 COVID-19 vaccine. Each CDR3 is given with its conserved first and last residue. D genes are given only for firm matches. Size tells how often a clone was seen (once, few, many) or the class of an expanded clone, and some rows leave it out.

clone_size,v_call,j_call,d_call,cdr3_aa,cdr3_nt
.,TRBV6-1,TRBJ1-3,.,CASSALGGFSSGNTIYF,TGTGCCAGCAGTGCCTTGGGAGGGTTTTCGTCTGGAAACACCATATATTTT
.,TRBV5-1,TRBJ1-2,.,CASSLVGGNGYTF,TGCGCCAGCAGCTTGGTTGGGGGCAACGGCTACACCTTC
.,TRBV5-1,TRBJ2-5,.,CASSLEPSAETQYF,TGCGCCAGCAGCTTGGAACCCAGCGCGGAGACCCAGTACTTC
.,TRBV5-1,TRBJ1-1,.,CASSITGNTEAFF,TGCGCCAGCAGCATTACAGGGAACACTGAAGCTTTCTTT
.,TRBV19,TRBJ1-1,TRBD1,CASISGGSIEAFF,TGTGCCAGTATCTCAGGGGGCAGCATTGAAGCTTTCTTT
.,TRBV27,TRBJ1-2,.,CASSKRGSYGYTF,TGTGCCAGCAGTAAACGAGGTAGCTATGGCTACACCTTC
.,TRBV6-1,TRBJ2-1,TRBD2,CASSESGAYNEQFF,TGTGCCAGCAGTGAAAGCGGGGCCTACAATGAGCAGTTCTTC
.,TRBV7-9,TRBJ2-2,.,CASSLDGELFF,TGTGCCAGCAGCTTAGATGGGGAGCTGTTTTTT
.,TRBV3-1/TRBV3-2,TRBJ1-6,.,CASSQGHNNSPLHF,TGTGCCAGCAGCCAAGGACATAATAATTCACCCCTCCACTTT
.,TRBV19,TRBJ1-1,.,CASSIGTNTEAFF,TGTGCCAGTAGTATAGGCACGAACACTGAAGCTTTCTTT
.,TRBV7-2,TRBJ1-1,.,CASSFNYGNKNTEAFF,TGTGCCAGCAGCTTTAATTATGGAAATAAGAACACTGAAGCTTTCTTT
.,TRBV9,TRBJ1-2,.,CASSQQGRGYTF,TGTGCCAGCAGCCAACAGGGTCGTGGCTACACCTTC
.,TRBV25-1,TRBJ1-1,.,CASSSPWGAEAFF,TGTGCCAGCAGTTCGCCTTGGGGGGCTGAAGCTTTCTTT
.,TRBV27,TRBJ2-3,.,CASSFSTDTQYF,TGTGCCAGCAGTTTCAGCACAGATACGCAGTATTTT
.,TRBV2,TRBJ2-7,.,CASKKRKTLFDEQYF,TGTGCCAGCAAAAAAAGAAAGACTCTATTCGACGAGCAGTACTTC
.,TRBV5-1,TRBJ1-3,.,CASRLAQVPGNTIYF,TGCGCCAGCAGATTGGCACAGGTCCCTGGAAACACCATATATTTT
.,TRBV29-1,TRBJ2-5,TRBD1,CSVLTGGRETQYF,TGCAGCGTTCTGACAGGGGGGAGGGAGACCCAGTACTTC
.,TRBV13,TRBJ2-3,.,CASSTRLTSEDTQYF,TGTGCCAGCAGCACTAGACTGACTAGTGAAGATACGCAGTATTTT
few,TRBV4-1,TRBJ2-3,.,CASSLSPAPRTDTQYF,TGCGCCAGCAGCCTATCTCCGGCCCCGAGAACAGATACGCAGTATTTT
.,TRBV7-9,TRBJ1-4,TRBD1,CASSSRRTGGTPTNEKLFF,TGTGCCAGCAGCTCCCGACGGACAGGCGGCACTCCAACTAATGAAAAACTGTTTTTT
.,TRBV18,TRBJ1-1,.,CASSPASGSTEAFF,TGTGCCAGCTCACCAGCATCTGGTAGCACTGAAGCTTTCTTT
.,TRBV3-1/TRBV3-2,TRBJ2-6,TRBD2,CASSISLAGTSGANVLTF,TGTGCCAGCAGCATAAGCCTAGCGGGCACCTCTGGGGCCAACGTCCTGACTTTC
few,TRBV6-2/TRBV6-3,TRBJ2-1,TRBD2,CASSLLAGGGDEQFF,TGTGCCAGCAGTTTGCTAGCGGGAGGCGGGGATGAGCAGTTCTTC
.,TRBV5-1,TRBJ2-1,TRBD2,CASSRGLAGGDNEQFF,TGCGCCAGCAGCAGAGGACTAGCGGGGGGTGACAATGAGCAGTTCTTC
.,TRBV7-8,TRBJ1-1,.,CASSPTVGTEAFF,TGTGCCAGCAGCCCGACGGTGGGCACTGAAGCTTTCTTT
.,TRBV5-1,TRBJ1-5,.,CASSPDSSNQPQHF,TGCGCCAGCAGCCCCGACAGTAGCAATCAGCCCCAGCATTTT
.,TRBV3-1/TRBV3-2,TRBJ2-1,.,CASSHAGQRGDNEQFF,TGTGCCAGCAGCCACGCAGGACAGCGGGGTGACAATGAGCAGTTCTTC
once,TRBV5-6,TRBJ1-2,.,CASSSYRGYGYTF,TGTGCCAGCAGCTCCTACCGGGGCTATGGCTACACCTTC
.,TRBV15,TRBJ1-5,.,CATSRGVGENQPQHF,TGTGCCACCAGCAGAGGAGTGGGGGAGAATCAGCCCCAGCATTTT
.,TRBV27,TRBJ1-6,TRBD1,CASSFLRSGGAFSPLHF,TGTGCCAGCAGTTTCCTTCGGTCAGGGGGCGCTTTTTCACCCCTCCACTTT
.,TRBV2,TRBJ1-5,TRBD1,CASSRETGSYQPQHF,TGTGCCAGCAGTCGTGAGACAGGGAGTTACCAGCCCCAGCATTTT
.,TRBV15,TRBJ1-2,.,CGIKTVYGYTF,TGTGGTATCAAGACAGTCTATGGCTACACCTTC
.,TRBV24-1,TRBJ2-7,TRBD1,CATSAGTGGGGEQYF,TGTGCCACCAGTGCCGGGACAGGGGGTGGAGGCGAGCAGTACTTC
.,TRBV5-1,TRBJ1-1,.,CASSLFPGLNTEAFF,TGCGCCAGCAGCTTGTTCCCAGGACTCAACACTGAAGCTTTCTTT
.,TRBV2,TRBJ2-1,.,CASSELQMMGFF,TGTGCCAGCAGTGAATTACAGATGATGGGATTCTTC
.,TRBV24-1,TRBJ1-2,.,CATSDLSGGYTF,TGTGCCACCAGTGATTTGTCGGGGGGCTACACCTTC
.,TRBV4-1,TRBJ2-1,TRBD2,CASSQGLAGGRRYNEQFF,TGCGCCAGCAGCCAAGGACTAGCGGGAGGGCGTCGCTACAATGAGCAGTTCTTC
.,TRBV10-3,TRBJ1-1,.,CAIKGATEAFF,TGTGCCATTAAAGGGGCCACTGAAGCTTTCTTT
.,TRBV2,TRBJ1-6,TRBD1,CASASFPQGTDNSPLHF,TGTGCCAGCGCTAGCTTCCCTCAGGGGACAGATAATTCACCCCTCCACTTT